The rows below give T cell receptor beta chains drawn from one sample of a study of control samples from healthy donors and cancer patients. Method: immunoSEQ multiplex PCR; TCRdb's copy keeps in-frame clones and lacks some. Seen here are 70,000 to 75,000 clones, approximately 94% observed once, and the top ten hold under 3.5%. Sequencing was performed on blood. The receptor set was obtained from a woman in her 30s in good health. Both conserved end residues are part of each CDR3. Each record gives: CDR3 length, V gene, J gene, CDR3 protein.

16,TRBV7-2,TRBJ1-5,CASSSYGHGSNQPQHF
16,TRBV6-6,TRBJ2-3,CASSRTGALGTDTQYF
12,TRBV5-1,TRBJ1-1,CASISENTEAFF
15,TRBV5-6,TRBJ2-7,CASSWGGQGTYEQYF
17,TRBV5-1,TRBJ1-3,CASSLAGQGETGNTIYF
16,TRBV7-8,TRBJ1-3,CASSLANRGYGNTIYF
14,TRBV27,TRBJ2-2,CASSRGQGIGELFF
14,TRBV18,TRBJ1-6,CASSRDFPNSPLHF
18,TRBV7-3,TRBJ2-5,CASSPGLRGGGFRETQYF
14,TRBV11-1,TRBJ2-1,CASSLRQGGGEQFF
16,TRBV5-1,TRBJ2-1,CASSLGSSFSYNEQFF
15,TRBV6-1,TRBJ1-5,CASSEALGALHPQHF
14,TRBV3-1/TRBV3-2,TRBJ1-5,CASSQDVADQPQHF
14,TRBV2,TRBJ1-2,CASSELVRGDGYTF
13,TRBV6-4,TRBJ2-3,CASSPTWTDTQYF
13,TRBV3-1/TRBV3-2,TRBJ1-5,CASSQPGYQPQHF
15,TRBV2,TRBJ2-3,CASSEAGLDTDTQYF
15,TRBV30,TRBJ1-6,CAWSVAGPRNSPLHF
17,TRBV7-8,TRBJ1-5,CASSLTNRGISNQPQHF
13,TRBV3-1/TRBV3-2,TRBJ1-5,CASSLGQLQPQHF
14,TRBV5-5,TRBJ1-4,CASSPGTVDEKLFF
13,TRBV29-1,TRBJ2-3,CSKREGGRDTQYF
14,TRBV5-1,TRBJ1-2,CASKRQGADYGYTF
15,TRBV5-1,TRBJ2-5,CASSLTYPGEETQYF
15,TRBV12-5,TRBJ2-5,CASGLGQNHQETQYF
15,TRBV2,TRBJ2-1,CASCSDGSRYNEQFF
14,TRBV28,TRBJ2-7,CASSFRLSSYEQYF
16,TRBV30,TRBJ2-3,CAWSKIGSRSSDTQYF
13,TRBV10-3,TRBJ1-2,CAISERQGHGYTF
15,TRBV18,TRBJ1-3,CASSPGGSGGNTIYF
15,TRBV19,TRBJ1-6,CASSGPGTARSPLHF
13,TRBV19,TRBJ1-2,CASSMVQGEGYTF
13,TRBV5-1,TRBJ1-1,CASSFDRATEAFF
15,TRBV10-2,TRBJ1-1,CASSGIWDMNTEAFF
17,TRBV18,TRBJ1-6,CASSDLGGNSYNSPLHF
19,TRBV5-1,TRBJ2-5,CASSLGLRQTGKYQETQYF